What follows is one T cell receptor beta chain and its context. The source of the sample is a study of T cell responses to AZD1222 COVID-19 vaccine. The data were produced by immunoSEQ multiplex PCR, yet TCRdb's version contains in-frame clones alone and is incomplete. The table shows some 120,000 clones, with 80% to 90% occurring only once. Looked up from germline, CDR1 is MNHEY and CDR2 is SVGAGI. Germline trimming cut 2 bases from V and 2 bases from J; bases unmatched to any gene: 6. The CDR3 consists of 15 residues. Source: peripheral blood, taken 28 days after the second AZD1222 dose. The chain couples TRBV6-5 to TRBJ2-7; TRBD2 agrees at 7 bases. This TCR was sampled from an adult who received the AZD1222 COVID-19 vaccine. In DNA form, the CDR3 reads TGTGCCAGCAGTTACGTCCTAGCGGCTCCCTACGAGCAGTACTTC. Its translation: CASSYVLAAPYEQYF.